Listed below are T cell receptor beta chains from one sample, sequenced in a study of blood T cell repertoires in COVID-19. Libraries were prepared by immunoSEQ multiplex PCR; TCRdb keeps only in-frame clonotypes and omits some of them. The profile covers about 410,000 clones, with 70% to 90% appearing a single time and approximately 1.5% taken by the ten largest. Sequenced: peripheral blood. The receptor source for this set is a woman between 40 and 50 years old with COVID-19, enrolled during active disease. Each CDR3 is given with its conserved first and last residue. A D gene is named only where the DNA matches it firmly. The size of a clone is reported for some rows only, either as once, few or many, or as a class for expanded clones.

v_call,d_call,clone_size,j_call,cdr3_aa,cdr3_nt
TRBV19,TRBD1,-,TRBJ1-2,CATSKGDRAWAPSGYTF,TGTGCCACCTCAAAGGGGGACAGGGCGTGGGCCCCTAGTGGCTACACCTTC
TRBV29-1,-,-,TRBJ1-2,CSVEKRHSNYGYTF,TGCAGCGTTGAAAAGCGTCATAGTAACTATGGCTACACCTTC
TRBV19,-,-,TRBJ2-7,CASSIAVSYEQYF,TGTGCCAGTAGTATCGCGGTTTCCTACGAGCAGTACTTC
TRBV30,-,once,TRBJ1-1,CAWVRGGNTEAFF,TGTGCCTGGGTTCGGGGGGGGAACACTGAAGCTTTCTTT
TRBV12-3/TRBV12-4,TRBD1,-,TRBJ1-2,CASKPTGHQGYTF,TGTGCCAGCAAGCCGACAGGGCACCAAGGCTACACCTTC
TRBV30,TRBD1,-,TRBJ1-6,CAWSGQGWNSPLHF,TGTGCCTGGAGTGGACAGGGATGGAATTCACCCCTCCACTTT
TRBV9,-,-,TRBJ1-5,CASSASPGGPQHF,TGTGCCAGCAGCGCGTCCCCCGGGGGGCCCCAGCATTTT
TRBV9,-,-,TRBJ2-7,CASSGGTLSSYEQYF,TGTGCCAGCAGCGGGGGGACACTTAGCTCCTACGAGCAGTACTTC
TRBV7-9,TRBD1,-,TRBJ1-2,CASSPTGEGRGYTF,TGTGCCAGCAGCCCAACAGGGGAAGGTCGCGGCTACACCTTC
TRBV29-1,-,-,TRBJ2-7,CSVGLTIRQPYEQYF,TGCAGCGTTGGTCTAACAATTAGACAGCCCTACGAGCAGTACTTC
TRBV18,-,-,TRBJ2-3,CASSKDSRTDTQYF,TGTGCCAGCTCAAAGGACAGCCGCACAGATACGCAGTATTTT